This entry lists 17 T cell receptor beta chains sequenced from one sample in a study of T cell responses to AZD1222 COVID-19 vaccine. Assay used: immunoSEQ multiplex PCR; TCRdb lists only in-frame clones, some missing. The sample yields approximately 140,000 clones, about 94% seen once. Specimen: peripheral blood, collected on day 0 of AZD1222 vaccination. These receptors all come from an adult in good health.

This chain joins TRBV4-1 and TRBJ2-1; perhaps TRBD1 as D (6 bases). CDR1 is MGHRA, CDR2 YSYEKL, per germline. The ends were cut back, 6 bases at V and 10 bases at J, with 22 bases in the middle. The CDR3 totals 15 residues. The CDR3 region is CASRPRTVRPWEQFF. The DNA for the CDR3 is TGCGCCAGCAGACCCCGGACAGTACGGCCATGGGAGCAGTTCTTC.

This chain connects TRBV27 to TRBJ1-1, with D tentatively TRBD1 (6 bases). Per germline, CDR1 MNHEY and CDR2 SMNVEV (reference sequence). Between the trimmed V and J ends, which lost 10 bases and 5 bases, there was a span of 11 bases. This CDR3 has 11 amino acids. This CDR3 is CATQGRTEAFF. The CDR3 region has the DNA TGTGCCACTCAGGGGAGAACTGAAGCTTTCTTT.

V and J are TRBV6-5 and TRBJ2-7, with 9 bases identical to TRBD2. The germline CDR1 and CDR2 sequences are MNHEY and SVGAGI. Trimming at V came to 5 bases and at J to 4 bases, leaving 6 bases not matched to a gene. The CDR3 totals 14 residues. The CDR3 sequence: CASSPRGGGYEQYF. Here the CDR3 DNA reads TGTGCCAGCAGTCCTCGCGGGGGGGGTTACGAGCAGTACTTC.

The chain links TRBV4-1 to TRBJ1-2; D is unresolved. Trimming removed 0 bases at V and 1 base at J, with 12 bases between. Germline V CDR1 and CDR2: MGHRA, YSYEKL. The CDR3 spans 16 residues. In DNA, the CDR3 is TGCGCCAGCAGCCAAGATTATAACAGCCTTAACTATGGCTACACCTTC. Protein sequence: CASSQDYNSLNYGYTF.

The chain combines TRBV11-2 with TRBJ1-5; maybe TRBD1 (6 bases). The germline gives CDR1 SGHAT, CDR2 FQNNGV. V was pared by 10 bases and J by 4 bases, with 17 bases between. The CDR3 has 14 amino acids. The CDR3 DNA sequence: TGTGCCATCGGAGGGGGGAAAGCGAATCAGCCCCAGCATTTT. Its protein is CAIGGGKANQPQHF.

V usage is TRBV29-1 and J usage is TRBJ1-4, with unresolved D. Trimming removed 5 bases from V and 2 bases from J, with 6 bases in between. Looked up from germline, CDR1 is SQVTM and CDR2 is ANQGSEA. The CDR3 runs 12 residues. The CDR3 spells CSVKRTNEKLFF. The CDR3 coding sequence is TGCAGCGTTAAAAGGACTAATGAAAAACTGTTTTTT.

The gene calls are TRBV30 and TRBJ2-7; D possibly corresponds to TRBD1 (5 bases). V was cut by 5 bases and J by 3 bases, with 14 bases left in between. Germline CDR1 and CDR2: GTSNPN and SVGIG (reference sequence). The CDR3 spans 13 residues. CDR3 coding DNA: TGTGCCTGGGGGCAGGGATTGAGCTACGAGCAGTACTTC. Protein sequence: CAWGQGLSYEQYF.

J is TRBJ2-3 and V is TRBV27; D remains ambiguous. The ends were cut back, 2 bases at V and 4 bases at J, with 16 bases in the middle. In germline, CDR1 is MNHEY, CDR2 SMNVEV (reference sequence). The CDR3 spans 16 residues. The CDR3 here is CASSLSFRMVADTQYF. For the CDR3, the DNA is TGTGCCAGCAGTTTAAGTTTTCGGATGGTGGCAGATACGCAGTATTTT.

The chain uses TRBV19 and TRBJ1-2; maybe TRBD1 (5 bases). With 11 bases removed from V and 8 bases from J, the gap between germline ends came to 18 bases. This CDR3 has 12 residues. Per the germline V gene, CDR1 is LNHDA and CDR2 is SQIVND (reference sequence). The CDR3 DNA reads TGTGCCTCAGGAGGCAGGGTGCGAGGCTACACCTTC. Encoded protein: CASGGRVRGYTF.

Here the CDR3 reads CASSEAGYQAEAFF. CDR3 DNA: TGTGCCAGCAGTGAAGCTGGCTACCAAGCGGAAGCTTTCTTT. The chain uses TRBV6-1 and TRBJ1-1; D ambiguous. Germline V gives CDR1 MNHNS, CDR2 SASEGT. The CDR3 totals 14 residues. V dropped 0 bases and J dropped 8 bases, with 13 bases sitting between them.

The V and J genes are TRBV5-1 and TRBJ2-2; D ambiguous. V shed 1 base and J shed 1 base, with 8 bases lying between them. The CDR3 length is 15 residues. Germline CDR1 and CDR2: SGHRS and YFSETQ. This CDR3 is CASSLSTGNTGELFF. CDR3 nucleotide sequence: TGCGCCAGCAGCTTGTCAACGGGGAACACCGGGGAGCTGTTTTTT.

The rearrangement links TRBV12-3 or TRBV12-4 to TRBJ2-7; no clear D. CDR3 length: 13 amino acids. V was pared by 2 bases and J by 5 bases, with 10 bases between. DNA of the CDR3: TGTGCCAGCAGTTTAAAAAATCAGGACGAGCAGTACTTC. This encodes CASSLKNQDEQYF.

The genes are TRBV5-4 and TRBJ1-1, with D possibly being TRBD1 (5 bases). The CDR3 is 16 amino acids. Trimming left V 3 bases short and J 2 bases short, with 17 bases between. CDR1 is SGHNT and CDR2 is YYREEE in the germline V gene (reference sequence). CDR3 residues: CASSSRLLRTNTEAFF. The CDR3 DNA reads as TGTGCCAGCAGCTCGCGACTCTTACGGACAAACACTGAAGCTTTCTTT.

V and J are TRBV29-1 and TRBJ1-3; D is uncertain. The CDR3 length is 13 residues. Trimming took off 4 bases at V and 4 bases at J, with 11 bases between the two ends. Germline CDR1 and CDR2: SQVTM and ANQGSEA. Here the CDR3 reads CSVVRDLGNTIYF. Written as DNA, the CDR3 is TGCAGCGTTGTCCGGGATTTAGGAAACACCATATATTTT. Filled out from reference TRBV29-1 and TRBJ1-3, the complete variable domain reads SAVISQKPSRDICQRGTSLTIQCQVDSQVTMMFWYRQQPGQSLTLIATANQGSEATYESGFVIDKFPISRPNLTFSTLTVSNMSPEDSSIYLCSVVRDLGNTIYFGEGSWLTVV.

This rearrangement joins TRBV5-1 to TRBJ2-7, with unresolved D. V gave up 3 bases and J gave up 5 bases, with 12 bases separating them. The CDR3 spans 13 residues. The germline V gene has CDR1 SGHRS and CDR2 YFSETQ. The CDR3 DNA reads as TGCGCCAGCAGCTGGGTCCCCCAGGACGAGCAGTACTTC. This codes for CASSWVPQDEQYF.

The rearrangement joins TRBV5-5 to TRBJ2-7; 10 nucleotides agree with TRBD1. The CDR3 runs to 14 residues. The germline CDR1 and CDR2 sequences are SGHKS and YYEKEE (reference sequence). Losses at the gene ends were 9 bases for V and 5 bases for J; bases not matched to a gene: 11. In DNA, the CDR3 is TGTGCCAACTCCGGGACAGGGGAATGGGACGAGCAGTACTTC. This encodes CANSGTGEWDEQYF. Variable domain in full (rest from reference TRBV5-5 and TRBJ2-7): DAGVTQSPTHLIKTRGQQVTLRCSPISGHKSVSWYQQVLGQGPQFIFQYYEKEERGRGNFPDRFSARQFPNYSSELNVNALLLGDSALYLCANSGTGEWDEQYFGPGTRLTVT.

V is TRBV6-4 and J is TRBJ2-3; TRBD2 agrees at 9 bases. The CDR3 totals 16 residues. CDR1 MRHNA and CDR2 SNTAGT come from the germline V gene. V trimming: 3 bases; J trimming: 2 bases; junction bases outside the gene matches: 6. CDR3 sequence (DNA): TGTGCCAGCAGTGAACACGGGACTAGCAACACAGATACGCAGTATTTT. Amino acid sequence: CASSEHGTSNTDTQYF.